The T cell receptor beta chain described here comes from a study of blood T cell repertoires in COVID-19. Sequencing used immunoSEQ multiplex PCR; TCRdb keeps in-frame clones, though not all of them. The sample lists about 22,000 clones, around 91% seen once, with less than 3.5% in the top ten. The CDR3 is 14 amino acids. Trimming pared 5 bases from V and 2 bases from J, leaving 13 bases between. The germline gives CDR1 SGHTA, CDR2 FQGNSA. The V call is TRBV7-2, the J call TRBJ2-7, with a possible D match to TRBD1 (5 bases). This clonotype was obtained from a man between 65 and 85 years old with acute or convalescent COVID-19. Specimen: peripheral blood. CDR3 sequence: CASSPAGMTYEQYF. CDR3 nucleotides: TGTGCCAGCAGCCCGGCAGGGATGACCTACGAGCAGTACTTC.